The T cell receptor beta chain described here comes from a study of blood T cell repertoires in COVID-19. CDR3 length: 13 amino acids. Germline V gives CDR1 MNHNY, CDR2 SVGAGI (reference sequence). Between the trimmed V and J ends, which lost 5 bases and 1 base, there was a span of 6 bases. The method was immunoSEQ multiplex PCR; TCRdb's version includes in-frame clones alone and lacks a portion of them. Of 250,000 or so clones listed, roughly 85% are singletons. The sequence was collected from a woman aged 25 to 39 with active or convalescent COVID-19. The sequencing sample was made of peripheral blood. The chain joins TRBV6-6 to TRBJ2-1; D remains unclear. The CDR3 spells CASSTGSYNEQFF. CDR3 sequence (DNA): TGTGCCAGCAGTACGGGTTCCTACAATGAGCAGTTCTTC.